This entry is about one T cell receptor (beta chain). Its cognate antigen is unknown. Documented time point: less than 15 months of natalizumab therapy. The data are from a study of multiple sclerosis patients with progressive multifocal leukoencephalopathy. Findings and limits, study-wide: Whether JC virus or general immunocompromise explains the findings remained unclear. Most PML patients had lower entropy, suggesting less diverse TRB repertoires. Clones expanded at PML were already present before and during natalizumab.

This CDR3 region has 14 residues. Germline values: CDR1 MNHEY, CDR2 SMNVEV (reference sequence). V was cut by 4 bases and J by 10 bases, with 17 bases left in between. Synthetic inline TR CDR3 controls covering all V-J pairings were spiked into each PCR. Produced via immunoSEQ multiplex PCR; TCRdb's table is partial and in-frame only. The sample has 20,000 to 25,000 clones, less than 95% seen once; the top ten hold 2% to 2.5%. The sequence came from a man aged 25-45 years with multiple sclerosis. Sequences were derived from PBMCs, sampled from a patient treated with natalizumab. The V call is TRBV27, the J call TRBJ2-1; tentatively, D is TRBD1 or TRBD2 (5 bases each). CDR3: CASSWDAGLKEQFF. In nucleotides, the CDR3 is TGTGCCAGCAGTTGGGACGCCGGACTCAAAGAGCAGTTCTTC.